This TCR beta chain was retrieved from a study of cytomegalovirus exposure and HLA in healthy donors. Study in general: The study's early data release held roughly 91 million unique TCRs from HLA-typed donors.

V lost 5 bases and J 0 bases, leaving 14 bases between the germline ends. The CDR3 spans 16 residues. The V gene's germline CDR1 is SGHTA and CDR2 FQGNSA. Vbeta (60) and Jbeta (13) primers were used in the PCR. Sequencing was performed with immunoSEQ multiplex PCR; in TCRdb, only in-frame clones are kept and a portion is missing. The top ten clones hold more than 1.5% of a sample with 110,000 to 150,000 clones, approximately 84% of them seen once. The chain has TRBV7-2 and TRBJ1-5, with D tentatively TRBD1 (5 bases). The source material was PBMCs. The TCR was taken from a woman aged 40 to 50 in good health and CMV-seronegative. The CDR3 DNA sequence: TGTGCCAGCAGCACCTCAGGGTTTTATAGCAATCAGCCCCAGCATTTT. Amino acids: CASSTSGFYSNQPQHF.